These 2 T cell receptor beta chains share one sample of origin, sequenced in a study of T cells of healthy individuals. TCRdb reanalysed the 5' RACE reads using MiXCR and keeps one entry per CDR3 protein. The sample yields 63,000 or so distinct CDR3 sequences, 15% to 20% seen once. The origin of the receptors is a human donor in good health.

In its sample, this clonotype was seen many times. The chain links TRBV6-4 to TRBJ2-2; D is undetermined. In germline, CDR1 is MRHNA, CDR2 SNTAGT. CDR3 length: 13 residues. The ends were cut back, 0 bases at V and 6 bases at J, with 5 bases in the middle. DNA for the CDR3: TGTGCCAGCAGTGACTCCTCGTCCGGGGAGCTGTTTTTT. As protein: CASSDSSSGELFF.

The chain uses TRBV5-1 and TRBJ1-6; 10 bases are a match to TRBD1. Germline trimming cut 0 bases from V and 15 bases from J; bases unmatched to any gene: 3. CDR1 SGHRS and CDR2 YFSETQ come from the germline V gene. This CDR3 has 13 residues. CDR3 sequence reads: CASSLGQGAVLHF. Here the CDR3 DNA reads TGCGCCAGCAGCTTGGGACAGGGGGCAGTCCTCCACTTT.